These 21 T cell receptor beta chains were all obtained from the same sample, sequenced in a study of blood T cell repertoires in COVID-19. Measured with immunoSEQ multiplex PCR; TCRdb has only the in-frame clones, and not every one. The profile covers 250,000 to 350,000 clones, with 80% to 90% appearing a single time and more than 4% taken by the ten largest. Sequencing used PBMCs or T cells enriched from blood (not recorded which). These receptors were collected from a woman in her thirties who had recovered from COVID-19.

This chain joins TRBV29-1 and TRBJ2-7; D uncertain. The germline CDR1 and CDR2 sequences are SQVTM and ANQGSEA. Trimming stripped 7 bases from V and 1 base from J, with 11 bases between. The CDR3 runs to 12 residues. The CDR3, as DNA: TGCAGCGCAACCGACACGTCCTACGAGCAGTACTTC. Translated: CSATDTSYEQYF.

A few counts support this clone. The V gene is TRBV4-1, the J gene TRBJ2-7; 7 nucleotides align to TRBD1. The V gene's germline CDR1 is MGHRA and CDR2 YSYEKL. This CDR3 contains 18 residues. The V gene end was trimmed by 0 bases and the J gene end by 6 bases; junction bases not matched to a gene: 17. The CDR3 bases are TGCGCCAGCAGCCAAGATACGTCGAACAGGGGAATCCGCGCCGAGCAGTACTTC. Its protein is CASSQDTSNRGIRAEQYF.

V gene TRBV21-1 combines with J gene TRBJ2-7; the table's D call, TRBD1, has no DNA check behind it. TRBV21-1 is a recognized pseudogene. The CDR3 length is 16 residues. CDR3 DNA: TGTGCCAGCAGCGCCGTGAACCGGGACAGTGCGTACGAGCAGTACTTC. This codes for CASSAVNRDSAYEQYF.

This clone was detected only a few times. The chain is built from TRBV6-1 and TRBJ2-7; D perhaps matches TRBD1 (5 bases). This CDR3 region has 13 residues. V gave up 3 bases and J gave up 3 bases, with 9 bases separating them. Germline assignment: CDR1 MNHNS and CDR2 SASEGT. CDR3 sequence: CASSDFRDYEQYF. The CDR3 region has the DNA TGTGCCAGCAGTGATTTCAGGGACTACGAGCAGTACTTC.

The V and J genes are TRBV10-3 and TRBJ2-1; the match to TRBD1 covers 11 bases. The germline gives CDR1 ENHRY, CDR2 SYGVKD. V lost 8 bases, J lost 7 bases, and 7 bases stayed unmatched. The CDR3 has 14 amino acids. The CDR3, as DNA: TGTGCCATCGGGGACAGGGGGGCCAATAATGAGCAGTTCTTC. As protein: CAIGDRGANNEQFF.

The rearrangement joins TRBV29-1 to TRBJ1-1; D call uncertain. V was trimmed by 1 base and J by 4 bases, leaving 10 bases between them. Per germline, CDR1 SQVTM and CDR2 ANQGSEA. The CDR3 is 13 amino acids. The CDR3 coding sequence is TGCAGCGTTGAAGGGAGGGCGCGCACTGAAGCTTTCTTT. Amino acids: CSVEGRARTEAFF.

This sequence joins TRBV7-9 and TRBJ2-1; D is unresolved. Germline CDR1 and CDR2: SEHNR and FQNEAQ (reference sequence). V gave up 1 base and J gave up 9 bases, with 10 bases separating them. CDR3 length: 13 residues. CDR3 coding DNA: TGTGCCAGCAGCTTAGGCGGCCGCGTTGAGCAGTTCTTC. Protein: CASSLGGRVEQFF.

V usage is TRBV18 and J usage is TRBJ2-3, with 11 positions matching TRBD2. The CDR3 totals 19 residues. CDR1 is KGHSH and CDR2 is LQKENI in the germline V gene. V was pared by 3 bases and J by 4 bases, with 15 bases of the junction left unmatched. CDR3 loop: CASSPRGLAGGGSADTQYF. The CDR3 DNA follows: TGTGCCAGCTCACCGCGAGGTCTAGCGGGAGGCGGGAGCGCAGATACGCAGTATTTT.

V usage is TRBV5-1 and J usage is TRBJ1-3; D gene uncertain. Germline V gene data show CDR1 as SGHRS and CDR2 as YFSETQ. Trimming shortened V by 1 base and J by 0 bases, and 8 bases separated the two germline ends. This CDR3 contains 15 residues. The CDR3 bases are TGCGCCAGCAGCTTGTCAGGTTACTCTGGAAACACCATATATTTT. Its protein product is CASSLSGYSGNTIYF. The full variable domain, completed using reference TRBV5-1 and TRBJ1-3, is KAGVTQTPRYLIKTRGQQVTLSCSPISGHRSVSWYQQTPGQGLQFLFEYFSETQRNKGNFPGRFSGRQFSNSRSEMNVSTLELGDSALYLCASSLSGYSGNTIYFGEGSWLTVV.

J is TRBJ1-1 and V is TRBV3-1 (or the pseudogene TRBV3-2); no clear D. The CDR3 loop spans 14 amino acids. CDR1 and CDR2 from the germline V gene are LGHDT and YNNKEL (reference sequence). Trimming cost V 0 bases and J 4 bases, with 9 bases left between them. The CDR3 here is CASSQETRGTEAFF. The CDR3 nucleotides read TGTGCCAGCAGCCAAGAGACCCGGGGCACTGAAGCTTTCTTT.

The chain employs TRBV3-1 (or the pseudogene TRBV3-2) and TRBJ2-4; 7 bases line up with TRBD2. The CDR3 is 14 amino acids. Germline CDR1 is LGHDT and CDR2 is YNNKEL (reference sequence). V was pared by 4 bases and J by 3 bases, with 3 bases of the junction left unmatched. The CDR3 coding sequence is TGTGCCAGCAGCCCCACGGGAGGCAAAAACATTCAGTACTTC. The encoded protein is CASSPTGGKNIQYF.

The V and J genes are TRBV7-2 and TRBJ2-1, with D possibly TRBD1 on 5 matching bases. Between the trimmed V and J ends, which lost 2 bases and 9 bases, there was a span of 14 bases. The CDR3 runs to 14 residues. Germline assignment: CDR1 SGHTA and CDR2 FQGNSA. DNA of the CDR3: TGTGCCAGCAGCTTACTCCCAGGGTTGGTTGAGCAGTTCTTC. It codes for CASSLLPGLVEQFF.

This chain joins TRBV10-3 and TRBJ1-5; 7 bases line up with TRBD1. Per germline, CDR1 ENHRY and CDR2 SYGVKD. This CDR3 has 15 amino acids. Losses at the gene ends were 4 bases for V and 7 bases for J; bases not matched to a gene: 10. For the CDR3, the DNA is TGTGCCATCAGTGCCATCGACAGGGTCATCCAGCCCCAGCATTTT. Protein product: CAISAIDRVIQPQHF.

This chain links TRBV24-1 with TRBJ2-3; 7 bases align to TRBD2. Germline V gene sequence: CDR1 KGHDR, CDR2 SFDVKD. The CDR3 runs 12 residues. Trimming removed 9 bases from V and 6 bases from J; junction bases left unmatched: 5. The CDR3 sequence is CATGRGGDTQYF. In DNA, the CDR3 is TGTGCCACCGGGAGGGGTGGGGATACGCAGTATTTT.

The J gene is TRBJ1-1, the V gene TRBV6-5; D not resolved. The V and J ends lost 7 bases and 5 bases respectively, with 11 bases between them. Germline CDR1 is MNHEY and CDR2 is SVGAGI. The CDR3 consists of 12 residues. The CDR3 DNA sequence: TGTGCCAGCACCTCATATCGGACTGAAGCTTTCTTT. This sequence encodes CASTSYRTEAFF.

The CDR3 DNA reads TGTGCCAGTAGTAACCCCGGGTATGGGGCTAAAAATGAGCAGTTCTTC. Translated, it gives CASSNPGYGAKNEQFF. The chain uses TRBV19 and TRBJ2-1; perhaps TRBD1 as D (5 bases). The CDR3 contains 16 residues. The germline CDR1 and CDR2 sequences are LNHDA and SQIVND (reference sequence). V was cut by 4 bases and J by 7 bases, with 20 bases left in between.

This chain joins TRBV7-2 and TRBJ2-6; no clear D gene. The CDR3 is 17 residues long. Trimming removed 1 base from V and 2 bases from J, with 12 bases in between. CDR1 and CDR2 from the germline V gene are SGHTA and FQGNSA. CDR3 coding DNA: TGTGCCAGCAGCTTAGGCGCGCAGACTCCTGGGGCCAACGTCCTGACTTTC. Protein: CASSLGAQTPGANVLTF.

The CDR3 DNA sequence: TGTGCCAGCAGTTTAACAGGAGGGGATACGCAGTATTTT. Its protein is CASSLTGGDTQYF. The chain combines TRBV28 with TRBJ2-3; weak D call: TRBD2 (6 bases). CDR1 is MDHEN, CDR2 SYDVKM, per germline. V was shortened by 2 bases and J by 6 bases, with 9 bases between the two germline ends. This CDR3 contains 13 residues. Drawing the rest from reference TRBV28 and TRBJ2-3, the complete variable domain is DVKVTQSSRYLVKRTGEKVFLECVQDMDHENMFWYRQDPGLGLRLIYFSYDVKMKEKGDIPEGYSVSREKKERFSLILESASTNQTSMYLCASSLTGGDTQYFGPGTRLTVL.

The chain is built from TRBV28 and TRBJ1-6; no clear D. V was clipped by 3 bases and J by 7 bases, with 10 bases between them. The CDR3 sequence is 14 residues long. CDR1 and CDR2 from the germline V gene are MDHEN and SYDVKM. CDR3 in DNA: TGTGCCAGCAGTTTTGGTACACCAAATTCACCCCTCCACTTT. Amino acids: CASSFGTPNSPLHF.

This sequence joins TRBV28 and TRBJ1-6; 7 nucleotides agree with TRBD1. V was pared by 6 bases and J by 7 bases, with 6 bases of the junction left unmatched. The CDR3 contains 14 residues. The germline V gene encodes CDR1 MDHEN and CDR2 SYDVKM. The CDR3 loop reads CASRLGQPNSPLHF. Written as DNA, the CDR3 is TGTGCCAGCAGACTGGGACAGCCAAATTCACCCCTCCACTTT.

The CDR3 is CASSHMTGGGEKLFF. CDR3 DNA: TGTGCCAGCAGTCACATGACAGGGGGCGGGGAAAAACTGTTTTTT. This rearrangement joins TRBV27 to TRBJ1-4, with 10 bases aligning to TRBD1. V lost 5 bases, J lost 8 bases, and 8 bases stayed unmatched. This CDR3 region has 15 residues. In germline, CDR1 is MNHEY, CDR2 SMNVEV (reference sequence).